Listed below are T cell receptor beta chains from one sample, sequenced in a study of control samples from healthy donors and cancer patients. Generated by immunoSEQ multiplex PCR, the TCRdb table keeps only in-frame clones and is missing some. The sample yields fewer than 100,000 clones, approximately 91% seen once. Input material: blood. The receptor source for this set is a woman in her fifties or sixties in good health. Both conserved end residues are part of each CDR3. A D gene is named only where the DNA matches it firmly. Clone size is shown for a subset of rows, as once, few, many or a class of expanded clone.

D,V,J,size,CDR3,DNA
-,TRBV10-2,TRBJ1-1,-,CASPRRDPEAFF,TGCGCCAGCCCGAGACGGGACCCTGAAGCTTTCTTT
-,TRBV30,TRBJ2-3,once,CAWSVGRDTQYF,TGTGCCTGGAGTGTAGGACGAGATACGCAGTATTTT
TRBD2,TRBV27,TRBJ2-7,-,CASSLREGGGYEQYF,TGTGCCAGCAGTTTACGGGAGGGGGGGGGCTACGAGCAGTACTTC
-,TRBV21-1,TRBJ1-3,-,CASSNFVGTSIKCTIYF,TGTGCCAGCAGCAATTTTGTCGGGACGTCTATTAAGTGTACCATATATTTT
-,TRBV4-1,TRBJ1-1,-,CASSQPGGRNREGAFF,TGCGCCAGCAGCCAACCTGGGGGGCGAAATCGGGAGGGAGCTTTCTTT
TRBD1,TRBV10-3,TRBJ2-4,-,CATADRIAKNIQYF,TGTGCCACCGCGGACAGGATAGCCAAAAACATTCAGTACTTC
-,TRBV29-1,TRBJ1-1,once,CSVDLLNTEAFF,TGCAGCGTTGACCTTCTCAACACTGAAGCTTTCTTT
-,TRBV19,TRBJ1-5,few,CATTWGTDQPQHF,TGTGCCACCACGTGGGGAACGGATCAGCCCCAGCATTTT
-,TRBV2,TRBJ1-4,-,CASSAEGTTNEKLFF,TGTGCCAGCAGTGCTGAGGGGACAACTAATGAAAAACTGTTTTTT
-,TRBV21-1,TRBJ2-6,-,CALGTPLSGANVLTF,TGTGCCTTAGGGACCCCCTTATCTGGGGCCAACGTCCTGACTTTC
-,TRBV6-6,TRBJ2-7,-,CASSYSDAGRYEQYF,TGTGCCAGCAGTTACTCGGATGCAGGGCGGTACGAGCAGTACTTC
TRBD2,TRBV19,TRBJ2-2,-,CASSVALAGGSWELFF,TGTGCCAGTAGTGTGGCACTAGCGGGGGGCTCTTGGGAGCTGTTTTTT
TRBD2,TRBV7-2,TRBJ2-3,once,CASSSSSGGDTQYF,TGTGCCAGCAGCTCCTCTAGCGGGGGGGATACGCAGTATTTT
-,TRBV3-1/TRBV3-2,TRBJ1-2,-,CASSLQGLYGYTF,TGTGCCAGCAGCCTTCAGGGACTCTATGGCTACACCTTC
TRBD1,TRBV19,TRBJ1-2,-,CASGDGTGDGYTF,TGTGCCAGTGGAGATGGGACAGGGGATGGCTACACCTTC
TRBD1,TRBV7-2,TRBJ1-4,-,CASARGNEKLFF,TGTGCCAGCGCCAGGGGGAACGAAAAACTGTTTTTT
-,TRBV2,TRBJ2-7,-,CASSEFRVWEQYF,TGTGCCAGCAGTGAATTCCGCGTCTGGGAGCAGTACTTC
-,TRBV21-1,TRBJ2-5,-,CASTWARGKETQYF,TGTGCCAGCACTTGGGCGCGGGGGAAAGAGACCCAGTACTTC
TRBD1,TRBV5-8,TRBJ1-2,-,CASSFLDRIYGYTF,TGTGCCAGCAGCTTCCTGGACAGGATCTATGGCTACACCTTC
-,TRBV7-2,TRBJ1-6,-,CASSPVTLYNSPLHF,TGTGCCAGCAGCCCCGTCACCTTATATAATTCACCCCTCCACTTT
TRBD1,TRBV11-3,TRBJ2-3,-,CASSRRTGDTDTQYF,TGTGCCAGCAGCCGCCGGACAGGGGACACAGATACGCAGTATTTT
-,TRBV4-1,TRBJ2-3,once,CASSQARARDTDTQYF,TGCGCCAGCAGCCAAGCCCGGGCAAGGGACACAGATACGCAGTATTTT
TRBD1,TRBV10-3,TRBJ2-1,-,CAISEGTVFYNEQFF,TGTGCCATCAGTGAGGGGACAGTATTCTACAATGAGCAGTTCTTC
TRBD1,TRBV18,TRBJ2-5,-,CASSPTGAQETQYF,TGTGCCAGCTCACCTACAGGGGCCCAAGAGACCCAGTACTTC
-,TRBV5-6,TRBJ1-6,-,CASSLYSIGSSYNSPLHF,TGTGCCAGCAGCTTATATAGCATTGGGAGCTCCTATAATTCACCCCTCCACTTT
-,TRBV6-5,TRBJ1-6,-,CASTDMGQGNSPLHF,TGTGCCAGCACGGACATGGGGCAGGGAAACTCACCCCTCCACTTT
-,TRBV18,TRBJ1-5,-,CASSPTFNQPQHF,TGTGCCAGCTCACCTACATTTAATCAGCCCCAGCATTTT
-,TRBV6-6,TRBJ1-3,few,CASSYSGFSGNTIYF,TGTGCCAGCAGTTACTCGGGGTTCTCTGGAAACACCATATATTTT
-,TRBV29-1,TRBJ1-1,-,CSVQNRENTEAFF,TGCAGCGTCCAAAACAGGGAAAACACTGAAGCTTTCTTT
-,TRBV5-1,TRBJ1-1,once,CASSPRGNTEAFF,TGCGCCAGCAGCCCACGGGGGAACACTGAAGCTTTCTTT
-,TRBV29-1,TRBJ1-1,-,CSGEGTEAFF,TGCAGCGGTGAGGGCACTGAAGCTTTCTTT
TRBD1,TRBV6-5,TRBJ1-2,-,CASRPGTGDGYTF,TGTGCCAGCAGACCCGGGACAGGGGATGGCTACACCTTC
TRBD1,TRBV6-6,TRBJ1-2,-,CASNPDRAGYTF,TGTGCCAGCAACCCCGACAGGGCCGGCTACACCTTC
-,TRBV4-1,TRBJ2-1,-,CASSQEPTAGINEQFF,TGCGCCAGCAGCCAAGAGCCGACAGCGGGTATCAATGAGCAGTTCTTC
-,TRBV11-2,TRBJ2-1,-,CASSLVYEGEQFF,TGTGCCAGCAGCTTAGTATACGAAGGTGAGCAGTTCTTC
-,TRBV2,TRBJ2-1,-,CASSASSLYNEQFF,TGTGCCAGCAGTGCTTCTAGCTTGTACAATGAGCAGTTCTTC
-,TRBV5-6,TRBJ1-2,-,CASSFFQAVYGYTF,TGTGCCAGCAGCTTTTTCCAGGCTGTTTATGGCTACACCTTC
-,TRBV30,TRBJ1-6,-,CAWNRDISSYNSPLHF,TGTGCCTGGAACCGGGACATAAGCTCCTATAATTCACCCCTCCACTTT
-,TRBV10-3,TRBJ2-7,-,CAISDPSEQYF,TGTGCCATCAGTGACCCGTCCGAGCAGTACTTC
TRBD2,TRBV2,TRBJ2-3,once,CASSEGAGGTDTQYF,TGTGCCAGCAGTGAAGGAGCGGGGGGCACAGATACGCAGTATTTT
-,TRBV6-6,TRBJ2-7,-,CASTHDGQSYEQYF,TGTGCCAGCACCCACGATGGGCAGTCCTACGAGCAGTACTTC
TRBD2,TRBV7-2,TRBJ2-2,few,CASSWFLPLAGGPTGELFF,TGTGCCAGCAGCTGGTTTCTGCCTCTAGCGGGGGGGCCAACCGGGGAGCTGTTTTTT
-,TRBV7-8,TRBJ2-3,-,CASSLAGGTDTQYF,TGTGCCAGCAGCTTAGCGGGGGGCACAGATACGCAGTATTTT
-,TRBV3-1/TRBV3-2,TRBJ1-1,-,CASSQQNTEAFF,TGTGCCAGCAGCCAACAGAACACTGAAGCTTTCTTT
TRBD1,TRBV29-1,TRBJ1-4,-,CSVDSGGVGEKLFF,TGCAGCGTTGATTCAGGGGGCGTGGGTGAAAAACTGTTTTTT
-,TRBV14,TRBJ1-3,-,CASSPPDRTGNTIYF,TGTGCCAGCAGTCCACCCGACAGGACTGGAAACACCATATATTTT
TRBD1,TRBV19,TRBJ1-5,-,CASSRGGQGAVQPQHF,TGTGCCAGTAGCAGGGGGGGACAGGGGGCTGTTCAGCCCCAGCATTTT
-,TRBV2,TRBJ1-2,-,CASSILRTELSNYGYTF,TGTGCCAGCAGCATACTACGGACAGAACTGAGTAACTATGGCTACACCTTC
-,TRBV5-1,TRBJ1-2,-,CASSPGGITNYGYTF,TGCGCCAGCAGCCCGGGAGGAATTACTAACTATGGCTACACCTTC
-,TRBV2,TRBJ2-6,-,CASMTGQSHSGANVLTF,TGTGCCAGCATGACAGGACAAAGTCACTCTGGGGCCAACGTCCTGACTTTC
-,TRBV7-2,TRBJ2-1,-,CASSLGLYDEQFF,TGTGCCAGCAGCTTGGGTCTATACGATGAGCAGTTCTTC
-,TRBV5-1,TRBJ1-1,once,CASSRTLTGMETEAFF,TGCGCCAGCAGCCGCACCCTAACAGGGATGGAGACTGAAGCTTTCTTT
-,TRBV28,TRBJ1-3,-,CASSSQVNSGNTIYF,TGTGCCAGCAGTTCACAGGTTAACTCTGGAAACACCATATATTTT
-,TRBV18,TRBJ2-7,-,CASSPGPPYEQYF,TGTGCCAGCTCACCGGGACCTCCCTACGAGCAGTACTTC
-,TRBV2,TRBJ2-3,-,CASSHQRATDTQYF,TGTGCCAGCAGCCACCAGAGGGCCACAGATACGCAGTATTTT
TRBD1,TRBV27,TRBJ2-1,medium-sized,CASRTGRAVYNEQFF,TGTGCCAGCCGGACAGGTCGCGCCGTCTATAATGAGCAGTTCTTC
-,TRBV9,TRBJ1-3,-,CASSVLSSGNTIYF,TGTGCCAGCAGCGTTTTAAGCTCTGGAAACACCATATATTTT
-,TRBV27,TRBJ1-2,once,CASGRTGTLYGYTF,TGTGCCAGCGGAAGAACCGGGACCCTCTATGGCTACACCTTC